This T cell receptor beta chain is drawn from a study of response to subunit inactivated influenza vaccine. TCRdb ran MiXCR on the RT-PCR reads and lists one entry per CDR3 protein. The sample holds about 500,000 distinct CDR3 sequences, 10% to 15% seen once. Notes on the study in general: New T cells are recruited in small numbers by each seasonal influenza vaccination, according to the authors' suggestion.

V lost 1 base and J 5 bases, leaving 16 bases between the germline ends. Germline V CDR1 and CDR2: SGHRS, YFSETQ. This CDR3 region has 16 residues. In this sample, this clonotype turned up a few times. The target antigen is unknown. Here the sequenced sample was PBMCs from blood, taken around seven weeks after vaccination. This chain connects TRBV5-1 to TRBJ1-5; D is unresolved. The clonotype was recovered from a middle-aged man who received an inactivated influenza vaccine. CDR3 loop: CASSLIPMAGDQPQHF. The CDR3 region has the DNA TGCGCCAGCAGCTTGATTCCCATGGCTGGCGATCAGCCCCAGCATTTT.